A selection of T cell receptor beta chains follows, all from one sample in a study of cytomegalovirus exposure and HLA in healthy donors. Using immunoSEQ multiplex PCR, the repertoire was profiled, and TCRdb retains in-frame clones only, with some absent. This sample carries under 90,000 clones, more than 70% of them seen once, and the ten largest clones take 2% to 2.5%. Sequenced: PBMCs. These receptors were collected from a man in his forties or fifties in good health and CMV-seronegative. Each CDR3 is given with its conserved first and last residue. A D gene is named only where the DNA matches it firmly. Some rows have no size entry. The others give once, few or many, or a class for an expanded clone.

size,D,J,V,DNA,CDR3
.,TRBD1,TRBJ2-7,TRBV11-3,TGTGCCAGCAGCTTAGGCGACAGGGGGCAAAGCGAGCAGTACTTC,CASSLGDRGQSEQYF
.,TRBD1,TRBJ2-7,TRBV2,TGTGCCAGCCTGGGACGACCTCCGGGACAGGGAGGATACGAGCAGTACTTC,CASLGRPPGQGGYEQYF
.,.,TRBJ2-6,TRBV6-1,TGTGCCAGCAGTGAGAGGGGAGGGGGGGCGATTGGGGCCAACGTCCTGACTTTC,CASSERGGGAIGANVLTF
.,.,TRBJ2-7,TRBV6-1,TGTGCCAGCGGCGACCCGTCCCCTACGGGCGAGCAGTACTTC,CASGDPSPTGEQYF
few,.,TRBJ2-7,TRBV5-1,TGCGCCAGCAGCCATAACTACGAGCAGTACTTC,CASSHNYEQYF
.,TRBD2,TRBJ2-5,TRBV6-4,TGTGCCAGCAGTGCCAGCGGGGGGGAGACCCAGTACTTC,CASSASGGETQYF
.,.,TRBJ1-2,TRBV19,TGTGCCAGTAGTATCGGGGAAGGGTCCGATGGCTACACCTTC,CASSIGEGSDGYTF
.,.,TRBJ1-4,TRBV13,TGTGCCAGCACCCTAGGGGGGCAGGGTGAAAAACTGTTTTTT,CASTLGGQGEKLFF
once,TRBD1,TRBJ2-4,TRBV7-9,TGTGCCAGCAGGTCATTAACCCAGACAGGGACGAAAAACATTCAGTACTTC,CASRSLTQTGTKNIQYF
once,TRBD1,TRBJ1-2,TRBV5-4,TGTGCCAGCAGCTTTTTAGGACAGGGGGCTTGGGGCTACACCTTC,CASSFLGQGAWGYTF
.,.,TRBJ1-1,TRBV6-6,TGTGCCAGCAACCCGCCAACTTCGCACGACAGTGAAGCTTTCTTT,CASNPPTSHDSEAFF
.,.,TRBJ1-2,TRBV19,TGTGCCAGTAGGAATCTAGCTAACTATGGCTACACCTTC,CASRNLANYGYTF
.,.,TRBJ2-2,TRBV18,TGTGCCAGCTCACAGACAGCGTCCGGGGAGCTGTTTTTT,CASSQTASGELFF
.,.,TRBJ1-5,TRBV19,TGTGCCAGTAGTATAGTTTGGGCAGGGCCTAGCAATCAGCCCCAGCATTTT,CASSIVWAGPSNQPQHF
.,TRBD1,TRBJ1-1,TRBV5-1,TGCGCCAGCAGCGTTCAGGGGGACACTGAAGCTTTCTTT,CASSVQGDTEAFF
.,.,TRBJ2-3,TRBV7-9,TGTGCCAGCAGCTTCGGTCTGGGCAAAGATACGCAGTATTTT,CASSFGLGKDTQYF
.,TRBD1,TRBJ2-7,TRBV5-1,TGCGCCAGCAGCTCCTTGACGATGACAGGGGCCTTAACCCACGAGCAGTACTTC,CASSSLTMTGALTHEQYF
.,TRBD1,TRBJ1-6,TRBV5-4,TGTGCCAGCAGCTCTACGGGACAGGGTAATTCACCCCTCCACTTT,CASSSTGQGNSPLHF
.,.,TRBJ1-1,TRBV19,TGTGCCAGTACCCTGGCCGCAGGGGCCACTGAAGCTTTCTTT,CASTLAAGATEAFF
.,.,TRBJ2-7,TRBV11-2,TGTGCCAGCAGCTTAGATCGGAGGGGGGGCTACGAGCAGTACTTC,CASSLDRRGGYEQYF
.,.,TRBJ2-7,TRBV6-5,TGTGCCAGCAGTTACTCCCCGGGACACCCTTCCTACGAGCAGTACTTC,CASSYSPGHPSYEQYF
.,TRBD2,TRBJ2-3,TRBV7-6,TGTGCCAGCAGCCCGCTAGCGGGCCTCACAGATACGCAGTATTTT,CASSPLAGLTDTQYF
.,.,TRBJ1-1,TRBV4-1,TGCGCCAGCAGCCAAGACCCTGGGACTATCACTGAAGCTTTCTTT,CASSQDPGTITEAFF
.,.,TRBJ2-1,TRBV27,TGTGCCAGCACCGCCCCGGACAGAAACAATGAGCAGTTCTTC,CASTAPDRNNEQFF
.,.,TRBJ1-4,TRBV9,TGTGCCAGCAGCGTAGCCGGGGGAAGTGAAAAACTGTTTTTT,CASSVAGGSEKLFF
.,.,TRBJ2-2,TRBV12-5,TGTGCTAGTGGTTCCCAGAACACCGGGGAGCTGTTTTTT,CASGSQNTGELFF
.,.,TRBJ1-2,TRBV7-6,TGTGCCAGCAGCCCCGGGGGGGCCTATGGCTACACCTTC,CASSPGGAYGYTF
.,.,TRBJ2-7,TRBV2,TGTGCCAGTCAACCCTCGGGACTGATCTACGAGCAGTACTTC,CASQPSGLIYEQYF
once,.,TRBJ1-1,TRBV19,TGTGCCAGTAGTATGCTTGGGCAGGGGAACACTGAAGCTTTCTTT,CASSMLGQGNTEAFF
.,.,TRBJ1-5,TRBV10-1,TGCGCCAGCCCATTTAGCCGGGAGCTCAATCAGCCCCAGCATTTT,CASPFSRELNQPQHF
.,TRBD1,TRBJ2-7,TRBV19,TGTGCCAGTAGTATTGCGGGACAGGGGGCTTCCTACGAGCAGTACTTC,CASSIAGQGASYEQYF
.,TRBD1,TRBJ1-6,TRBV4-2,TGTGCCAGCAGCCAGTGGATACAGGGGGTGAATTCACCCCTCCACTTT,CASSQWIQGVNSPLHF
.,.,TRBJ2-2,TRBV2,TGTGCCAGCAGTTCTACTCGCACCGGGGAGCTGTTTTTT,CASSSTRTGELFF
.,.,TRBJ2-1,TRBV11-2,TGTGCCAGCAGCTATAAAAGCGGAAACAATGAGCAGTTCTTC,CASSYKSGNNEQFF
once,.,TRBJ2-7,TRBV4-2,TGTGCCAGCAGCCAGGTAGAAACCTACGAGCAGTACTTC,CASSQVETYEQYF
.,.,TRBJ2-7,TRBV7-2,TGTGCCAGCAGCCCACCGGGTAACGAGCAGTACTTC,CASSPPGNEQYF
.,TRBD2,TRBJ2-2,TRBV10-3,TGTGCCATCAGTGAGTTTACTAGCGGGAGTATGGTCACCGGGGAGCTGTTTTTT,CAISEFTSGSMVTGELFF
.,TRBD1,TRBJ2-7,TRBV18,TGTGCCAGCTCGCCCGGGACAGTCTCCTACGAGCAGTACTTC,CASSPGTVSYEQYF
.,.,TRBJ2-1,TRBV6-6,TGTGCCAGCACCCAGCGGGCGGTCAGCTACAATGAGCAGTTCTTC,CASTQRAVSYNEQFF
.,TRBD2,TRBJ2-3,TRBV5-1,TGCGCCAGCAGCTTGGAGAGGACTAGGGGCACAGATACGCAGTATTTT,CASSLERTRGTDTQYF
.,.,TRBJ2-7,TRBV7-9,TGTTCCAGCAGCCCCTCAAAGGACATCTACGAGCAGTACTTC,CSSSPSKDIYEQYF
.,TRBD1,TRBJ2-1,TRBV5-1,TGCGCCAGCAGCTTGGATCCGACAGGGTTGTTCAATGAGCAGTTCTTC,CASSLDPTGLFNEQFF
.,.,TRBJ1-1,TRBV5-6,TGTGCCAGCAGCTTCGTAGGAGATGCTTTCTTT,CASSFVGDAFF
.,.,TRBJ1-2,TRBV7-2,TGTGCCAGCAGCTTAATACAGGGTGACGGCTACACCTTC,CASSLIQGDGYTF
.,.,TRBJ1-5,TRBV7-8,TGTGCCAGCAGCTTATATGGGGGCAGTGGGGGCAATCAGCCCCAGCATTTT,CASSLYGGSGGNQPQHF
.,TRBD1,TRBJ1-4,TRBV5-8,TGTGCCAGCAGTCGACAGGGTGGCACTAATGAAAAACTGTTTTTT,CASSRQGGTNEKLFF
once,.,TRBJ1-1,TRBV27,TGTGCCAGCCGAGGCGACCTCGGCACTGAAGCTTTCTTT,CASRGDLGTEAFF
.,.,TRBJ2-3,TRBV6-1,TGTGCCAGCAGTGCCTGGGGGGACACAGATACGCAGTATTTT,CASSAWGDTDTQYF
few,TRBD1,TRBJ2-7,TRBV5-6,TGTGCCAGCAGCCCCGGGACAGGATACTACGAGCAGTACTTC,CASSPGTGYYEQYF
.,TRBD1,TRBJ2-7,TRBV27,TGTGCCAGCAGTCTAGCGCCGGGACAGGGGGGTTCTAAGTACTTC,CASSLAPGQGGSKYF
.,.,TRBJ2-3,TRBV9,TGTGCCAGCAGGGAGGCTGGGGAACAGCCCACAGATACGCAGTATTTT,CASREAGEQPTDTQYF
.,.,TRBJ2-5,TRBV28,TGTGCCAGCAGTTTAAACCTTGGACAGCAAGGAGAGACCCAGTACTTC,CASSLNLGQQGETQYF